The 14 T cell receptor beta chains in this list originate from one sample, sequenced in a study of blood T cell repertoires in COVID-19. Some clones are missing from TCRdb's copy, which holds only in-frame ones; the method was immunoSEQ multiplex PCR. The profile shows more than 35,000 clones, around four fifths of them singletons. The sequencing sample was made of peripheral blood. Every receptor here comes from an elderly man with active or convalescent COVID-19.

The chain combines TRBV19 with TRBJ1-5; D gene uncertain. The CDR3 runs 16 residues. V was clipped by 0 bases and J by 5 bases, with 14 bases between them. The germline gives CDR1 LNHDA, CDR2 SQIVND (reference sequence). As DNA, the CDR3 is TGTGCCAGTAGTATAGAGAGAGGGTTTCCCCATCAGCCCCAGCATTTT. It codes for CASSIERGFPHQPQHF. Using reference TRBV19 and TRBJ1-5 for the parts outside the CDR3, the full variable domain is DGGITQSPKYLFRKEGQNVTLSCEQNLNHDAMYWYRQDPGQGLRLIYYSQIVNDFQKGDIAEGYSVSREKKESFPLTVTSAQKNPTAFYLCASSIERGFPHQPQHFGDGTRLSIL.

V and J are TRBV21-1 and TRBJ1-1. TRBV21-1 has pseudogene status. The CDR3 covers 17 residues. The CDR3 reads CASSKVGGDNMNTEAFF. The CDR3 nucleotides read TGTGCCAGCAGCAAAGTGGGGGGGGACAACATGAACACTGAAGCTTTCTTT.

The J gene is TRBJ1-1, the V gene TRBV27, with no clear D. V lost 2 bases, J lost 3 bases, and 7 bases lay in between. Germline-derived CDR1 and CDR2 are MNHEY and SMNVEV (reference sequence). The CDR3 length is 13 residues. The CDR3 is CASSLAEYTEAFF. The CDR3 nucleotides read TGTGCCAGCAGTTTAGCAGAATACACTGAAGCTTTCTTT.

The chain links TRBV29-1 to TRBJ2-1; 10 bases agree with TRBD2. Trimming removed 1 base from V and 9 bases from J; junction bases left unmatched: 12. This CDR3 is built from 16 residues. In germline, CDR1 is SQVTM, CDR2 ANQGSEA. CDR3 sequence: CSVEGGGLAGVSEQFF. In DNA, the CDR3 is TGCAGCGTTGAAGGAGGCGGTCTAGCGGGAGTTAGTGAGCAGTTCTTC.

The chain joins TRBV7-6 to TRBJ2-3; D is undetermined. The germline CDR1 and CDR2 sequences are SGHVS and FNYEAQ. V was clipped by 7 bases and J by 8 bases, with 13 bases between them. The CDR3 contains 12 residues. Here the CDR3 reads CASTTTGGTQYF. The CDR3 nucleotides read TGTGCCAGCACAACCACTGGTGGTACGCAGTATTTT. The full variable domain, with the rest looked up from reference TRBV7-6 and TRBJ2-3, is GAGVSQSPRYKVTKRGQDVALRCDPISGHVSLYWYRQALGQGPEFLTYFNYEAQQDKSGLPNDRFSAERPEGSISTLTIQRTEQRDSAMYRCASTTTGGTQYFGPGTRLTVL.

This clone was counted a few times. This sequence joins TRBV12-3 or TRBV12-4 and TRBJ2-7, with TRBD1 identical over 7 bases. The V segment lost 7 bases and the J segment 12 bases; nucleotides outside the gene matches: 9. The CDR3 has 11 amino acids. CDR3 nucleotide sequence: TGTGCCAGCACCCGAACAGGGGTCCCGTACTTC. Protein: CASTRTGVPYF.

The gene calls are TRBV20-1 and TRBJ2-4; 8 nucleotides match TRBD2. Looked up from germline, CDR1 is DFQATT and CDR2 is SNEGSKA (reference sequence). Losses at the gene ends were 3 bases for V and 6 bases for J; bases not matched to a gene: 10. This CDR3 has 15 amino acids. This CDR3 reads CSASSVAGWGNIQYF. In DNA, the CDR3 is TGCAGTGCTAGTTCAGTAGCGGGATGGGGAAACATTCAGTACTTC.

The V call is TRBV5-5, the J call TRBJ1-4; TRBD1 might be the D (5 bases). Germline V CDR1 and CDR2: SGHKS, YYEKEE (reference sequence). The CDR3 is 14 amino acids. Trimming took off 4 bases at V and 0 bases at J, with 7 bases between the two ends. The CDR3 sequence: CASSETATNEKLFF. CDR3 coding DNA: TGTGCCAGCAGCGAGACAGCAACTAATGAAAAACTGTTTTTT.

This clone was seen a few times. The rearrangement joins TRBV6-5 to TRBJ2-3; TRBD1 matches 12 bases. The ends lost 10 bases at V and 5 bases at J; junction bases unmatched: 7. The V gene's germline CDR1 is MNHEY and CDR2 SVGAGI. There are 14 residues in the CDR3. The CDR3 region is CATTRDRGRDTQYF. The CDR3 DNA reads TGTGCCACCACCCGGGACAGGGGGCGAGATACGCAGTATTTT.

The chain couples TRBV20-1 to TRBJ2-3; D is unresolved. Germline CDR1 reads DFQATT; CDR2 reads SNEGSKA (reference sequence). The CDR3 totals 13 residues. V lost 3 bases and J lost 0, with 7 bases in between. The CDR3 sequence is CSASFISTDTQYF. The DNA for the CDR3 is TGCAGTGCTAGTTTTATAAGCACAGATACGCAGTATTTT.

The rearrangement joins TRBV7-2 to TRBJ2-3; D not resolved. The CDR3 consists of 14 residues. Germline assignment: CDR1 SGHTA and CDR2 FQGNSA. V was pared by 4 bases and J by 2 bases, with 10 bases between. The CDR3 loop reads CASSWRLATDTQYF. As DNA, the CDR3 is TGTGCCAGCAGCTGGAGATTGGCCACAGATACGCAGTATTTT.

This clone has just a few counts. For the CDR3, the DNA is TGTGCCAGCAGTTTAATTCTTACGGGGGGCGCCCCCTCTAACTATGGCTACACCTTC. Its translation is CASSLILTGGAPSNYGYTF. The chain combines TRBV28 with TRBJ1-2; D is possibly TRBD1 (6 bases). V was pared by 2 bases and J by 0 bases, with 22 bases between. The germline V gene has CDR1 MDHEN and CDR2 SYDVKM. This CDR3 is 19 amino acids long.

This chain joins TRBV4-3 and TRBJ1-2; 10 bases are a match to TRBD1. The CDR3 runs 17 residues. V shed 0 bases and J 4 bases; nucleotides not matched to a gene: 8. Germline assignment: CDR1 LGHNA and CDR2 YSLEER. The CDR3 coding sequence is TGCGCCAGCAGCCAAGATAGGGACAGGGGCTTTTTCTATGGCTACACCTTC. As protein: CASSQDRDRGFFYGYTF.

This chain connects TRBV6-5 to TRBJ2-7; D remains unclear. This CDR3 contains 13 residues. The V end was cut by 6 bases, the J end by 7 bases, with 16 bases between. Germline CDR1 MNHEY, CDR2 SVGAGI. The CDR3 sequence is CASRPKVLGEQYF. CDR3 DNA: TGTGCCAGCAGGCCGAAGGTCCTCGGGGAGCAGTACTTC.